The following is a T cell receptor beta chain sequence with its context. This clone's antigen is unknown. Per-nucleotide qualities are absent, and no much larger clonotype sits a single base away. The data are from a study of CD4 T cells in relation to SARS-CoV-2 and coronaviruses (dated by TCRdb to about 2021). Regarding the study in general: In the ViraFEST assay, PBMCs were grown with antigen for 9 to 10 days, and TCR beta CDR3s were then sequenced to identify antigen-specific clonal expansions. An HIV-1 Nef peptide pool or a no-peptide culture served as the negative reference condition. Patient-derived lymphoblastoid cell lines were used to map the HLA restriction of shared crossreactive spike epitopes. The study assessed, at the TCR clonotype level, memory CD4+ T cell crossreactivity between SARS-CoV-2 and common cold coronavirus spike proteins. The Adaptive Biotechnologies TCR-sequencing kit was used to sequence samples from three pre-COVID donors and the naive versus memory experiments, whereas other data were Illumina-based. For other donors in the study, expansion assays were sequenced with a different, Illumina-based TCR-beta assay. Paper-wide results and their limitations: Crossreactive clones showed significantly weaker SARS-CoV-2-driven expansion than monoreactive clones, consistent with antigenic imprinting. Because no donor provided both pre-pandemic and post-infection samples, tracing the source of pre-existing responses was limited. Crossreactivity analysis centred on spike protein, so crossreactivity against other viral proteins was not assessed. The study was constrained by small numbers of patients and of tested TCRs. In about 60% of donors, memory CD4+ clonotypes turned up that crossrecognized SARS-CoV-2 and at least one common cold coronavirus spike.

Library preparation employed the immunoSEQ multiplex PCR assay. The paper's processing steps were these. Preprocessing removed nonproductive sequences and CDR3s not starting with C, not ending with F or W, or shorter than 7 amino acids. The MANAFEST web app was used to call antigen-specific clonotypes on the basis of expansion compared with the reference and with other culture wells. A clone counted as positive if significantly expanded in 2 of 3 replicate wells versus the reference culture at FDR below 0.05. Positive clones also required significant expansion versus all other tandem wells and an odds ratio above 5. Pairwise Levenshtein distance, computed with the stringdist R package after three terminal residues were trimmed from each end, was used as the measure of CDR3 homology. The table was pulled from immuneACCESS by TCRdb, which kept in-frame rearrangements only. Such tables lose some clones; where checked, under half of the loss comes from unresolved V genes, and the rest has no known cause. D and trimming come from the DNA, and the V and J calls and clone size come from that table. In all, the sample holds more than 9,000 clones, and 80% to 90% of those were seen once. The leading ten clones occupy 20% to 30% of the sample.

Its CDR3 holds 16 amino acids, cysteine through phenylalanine. The CDR3 DNA has 48 bases and is translated from base 1. CDR1 and CDR2, per the germline V gene, are LGHNA and YNFKEQ. V is clipped by 0 bases and J by 2 bases, and the sequence between their germline boundaries is 8 bases long. CD4+ T cells from unexposed donors were collected before the COVID-19 pandemic (2011-2018). After 10 to 11 days of culture, CD4+ T cells were isolated with the EasySep CD4+ T cell isolation kit. As far as cell numbers permitted, CD4+ T cells from unexposed donors were tested for reactivity against SARS-CoV-2 S and N as well as four spike pools from common cold coronaviruses. Each well held a few million PBMCs cultured in IMDM containing 5% human AB serum and about 9.4 IU/ml IL-2. Half of the culture medium was replaced with fresh IL-2-containing medium on days 3 and 7. In general, every peptide culture condition was set up in three replicate wells. Leukapheresis product for the unexposed donors was purchased commercially. Ficoll-Paque PLUS gradient centrifugation was used to isolate PBMCs from leukapheresis product or whole blood. PBMCs were either cryopreserved at -140°C or used fresh in the expansion assay. The QIAamp Micro DNA Kit was used to extract genomic DNA from the CD4+ T cells.

Recombination linked TRBV4-2 to TRBJ2-6; the D segment cannot be called with confidence. The sequence was obtained from a human donor in good health. Sequencing input: CD4+ T cells from PBMCs, cultured in vitro. The sequenced DNA: TGTGCCAGCAGCCAAGATTGGGGTGCTGGGGCCAACGTCCTGACTTTC. The translation is CASSQDWGAGANVLTF.